The present T cell receptor beta chain was sequenced within a study of shared clonotypes between healthy human individuals. Study in general: Samples came from two female and a few male donors aged 18 to 49.

The germline V gene has CDR1 SQVTM and CDR2 ANQGSEA. The CDR3 contains 14 residues. Overall study results and limits: Blood was the sole source, and tissue repertoires probably differ.

Methods used by the authors: Filtering differed since immunoSEQ provided only junctions, with no quality scores. Assay: immunoSEQ multiplex PCR; the TCRdb copy retains only in-frame clones and omits some. V, J and clone size reflect that table, while D and trimming were determined from the DNA. This sample carries approximately 500,000 clones, approximately 78% of them seen once, and the ten largest clones take approximately 12%. In regard to this clone: The antigen remains unidentified.

The gene calls are TRBV29-1 and TRBJ2-7, with 15 nucleotides matching TRBD2. The end of the DNA aligns better with TRBJ2-1, so the J call may be wrong. Sequencing was carried out using PBMCs. The sequence derives from a woman in her thirties or forties in good health. Some clones in this sample may be carry-over from other donors' samples. The CDR3 reads CSVDGTSGRYEQFF. CDR3 coding DNA: TGCAGCGTTGACGGGACTAGCGGGAGGTATGAGCAGTTCTTC.